The source of this TCR beta chain is a study of T cell repertoires in cytomegalovirus infection. Overall study context: Recently described HLA-C-restricted plus well-studied HLA-B-restricted CMV epitopes were used. Public TCR beta signatures provided an indication of both CMV infection and a matching HLA type.

This clonotype is medium-sized within its sample. Antigen: not known. CDR3 size: 15 residues. Trimming cost V 4 bases and J 4 bases; bases outside gene matches: 6. CDR1 is LNHDA, CDR2 SQIVND, per germline (reference sequence). General observations from the study: The response measured ex vivo was dominated by TCR beta clonotypes (HLA-C-restricted and CMV-specific). Pooled public TCR beta family frequency picked out CMV carriers with the relevant HLA.

TCRdb re-called the reads through MiXCR, storing one row per CDR3 protein. The sample yields more than 300,000 distinct CDR3 sequences, about 35% seen once. Sample: cultured PBMCs, taken from culture after CMV antigen stimulation. The gene calls are TRBV19 and TRBJ2-2, with 7 bases fitting TRBD1. This clonotype was sampled from a human donor in good health (CMV status not recorded). Some clones in this sample may be carry-over from other donors' samples. The DNA for the CDR3 is TGTGCCAGTAGTACACAGGGGACGGGCACCGGGGAGCTGTTTTTT. Amino acid sequence: CASSTQGTGTGELFF.